This TCR beta chain was recovered during a study of blood T cell repertoires in COVID-19. The data were produced by immunoSEQ multiplex PCR, yet TCRdb's version contains in-frame clones alone and is incomplete. The repertoire holds 390,000 or so clones, around 87% seen once, with 10% in the top ten. Participants spanned ages about 18 to 90 years and resided in about 25 US areas. Germline V gene sequence: CDR1 LGHDT, CDR2 YNNKEL (reference sequence). V lost 4 bases, J lost 2 bases, and 9 bases stayed unmatched. This CDR3 is 16 amino acids long. The V gene is TRBV3-1 (or the pseudogene TRBV3-2), the J gene TRBJ2-5, with TRBD2 identical over 8 bases. The receptor's source is a woman between 45 and 60 years old who had recovered from COVID-19. Input material: PBMCs or T cells enriched from blood (not recorded which). The CDR3 region is CASSPRRPGGQETQYF. CDR3 nucleotide sequence: TGTGCCAGCAGCCCCAGGCGCCCGGGGGGGCAAGAGACCCAGTACTTC.